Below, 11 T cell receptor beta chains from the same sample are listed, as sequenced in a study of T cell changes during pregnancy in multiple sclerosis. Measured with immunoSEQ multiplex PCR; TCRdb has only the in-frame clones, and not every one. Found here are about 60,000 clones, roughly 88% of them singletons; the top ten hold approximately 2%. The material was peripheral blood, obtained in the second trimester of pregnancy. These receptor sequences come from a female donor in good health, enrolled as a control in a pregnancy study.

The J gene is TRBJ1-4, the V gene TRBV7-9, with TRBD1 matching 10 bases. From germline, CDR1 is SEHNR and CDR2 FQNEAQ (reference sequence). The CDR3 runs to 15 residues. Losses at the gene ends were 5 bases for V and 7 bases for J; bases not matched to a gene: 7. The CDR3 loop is CASSPGQGLSEKLFF. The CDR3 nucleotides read TGTGCCAGCAGCCCGGGACAGGGGTTATCTGAAAAACTGTTTTTT.

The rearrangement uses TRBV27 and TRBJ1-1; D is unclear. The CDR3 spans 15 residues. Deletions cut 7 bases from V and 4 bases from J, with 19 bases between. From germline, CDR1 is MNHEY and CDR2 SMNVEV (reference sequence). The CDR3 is CASTPNREFSTEAFF. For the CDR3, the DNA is TGTGCCAGCACCCCAAATCGGGAGTTCAGCACTGAAGCTTTCTTT.

The DNA for the CDR3 is TGTGCCAGCAGTGAGAGACTTGAGCAGTTCTTC. Translated, it gives CASSERLEQFF. The rearrangement uses TRBV25-1 and TRBJ2-1; D gene uncertain. Germline loops: CDR1 MGHDK, CDR2 SYGVNS. This CDR3 has 11 residues. The V gene lost 3 bases and the J gene lost 9 bases, with 6 bases spanning the gap. Complete variable domain (other parts from reference TRBV25-1 and TRBJ2-1): EADIYQTPRYLVIGTGKKITLECSQTMGHDKMYWYQQDPGMELHLIHYSYGVNSTEKGDLSSESTVSRIRTEHFPLTLESARPSHTSQYLCASSERLEQFFGPGTRLTVL.

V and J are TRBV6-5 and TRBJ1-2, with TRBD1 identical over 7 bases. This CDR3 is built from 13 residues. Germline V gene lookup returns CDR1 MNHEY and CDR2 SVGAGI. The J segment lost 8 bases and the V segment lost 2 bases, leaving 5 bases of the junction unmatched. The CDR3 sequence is CASSYVEGAGYTF. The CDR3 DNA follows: TGTGCCAGCAGTTACGTGGAGGGGGCCGGCTACACCTTC.

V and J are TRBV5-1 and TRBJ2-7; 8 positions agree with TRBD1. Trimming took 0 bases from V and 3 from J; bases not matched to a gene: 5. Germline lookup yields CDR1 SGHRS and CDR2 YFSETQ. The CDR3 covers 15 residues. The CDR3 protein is CASSLGQGLHYEQYF. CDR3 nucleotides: TGCGCCAGCAGCTTGGGACAGGGGCTACACTACGAGCAGTACTTC. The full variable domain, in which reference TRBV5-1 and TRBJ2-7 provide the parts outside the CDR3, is KAGVTQTPRYLIKTRGQQVTLSCSPISGHRSVSWYQQTPGQGLQFLFEYFSETQRNKGNFPGRFSGRQFSNSRSEMNVSTLELGDSALYLCASSLGQGLHYEQYFGPGTRLTVT.

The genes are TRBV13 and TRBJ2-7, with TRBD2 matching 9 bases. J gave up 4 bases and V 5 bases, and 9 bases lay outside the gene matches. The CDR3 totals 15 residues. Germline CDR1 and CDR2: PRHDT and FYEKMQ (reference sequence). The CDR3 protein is CASSPTSGKPYEQYF. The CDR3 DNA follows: TGTGCCAGCAGCCCGACTAGCGGTAAGCCTTACGAGCAGTACTTC.

For the CDR3, the DNA is TGTGCCAGCAGTGAAAGGGGGACACTTAATGAAAAACTGTTTTTT. This translates into CASSERGTLNEKLFF. V gene TRBV25-1 combines with J gene TRBJ1-4, with TRBD1 as a possible D gene (6 bases). V gave up 2 bases and J gave up 4 bases, with 11 bases separating them. Per the germline V gene, CDR1 is MGHDK and CDR2 is SYGVNS. The CDR3 is 15 residues long.

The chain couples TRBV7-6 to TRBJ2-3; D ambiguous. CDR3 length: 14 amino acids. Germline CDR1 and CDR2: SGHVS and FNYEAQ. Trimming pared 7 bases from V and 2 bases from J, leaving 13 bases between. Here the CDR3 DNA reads TGTGCCAGCACCGATATGAGAGACACAGATACGCAGTATTTT. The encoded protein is CASTDMRDTDTQYF.

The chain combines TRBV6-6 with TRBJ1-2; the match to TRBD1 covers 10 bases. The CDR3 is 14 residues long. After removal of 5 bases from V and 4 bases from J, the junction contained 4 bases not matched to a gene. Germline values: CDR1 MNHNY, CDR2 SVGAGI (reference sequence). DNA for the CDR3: TGTGCCAGCAGTAGGGGACAGGGGTCCTATGGCTACACCTTC. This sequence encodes CASSRGQGSYGYTF.

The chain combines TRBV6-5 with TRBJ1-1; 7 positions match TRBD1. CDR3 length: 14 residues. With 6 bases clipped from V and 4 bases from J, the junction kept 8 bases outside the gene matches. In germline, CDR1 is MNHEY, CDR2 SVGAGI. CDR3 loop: CASRIQGSATEAFF. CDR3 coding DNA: TGTGCCAGCAGGATACAGGGGTCGGCCACTGAAGCTTTCTTT.

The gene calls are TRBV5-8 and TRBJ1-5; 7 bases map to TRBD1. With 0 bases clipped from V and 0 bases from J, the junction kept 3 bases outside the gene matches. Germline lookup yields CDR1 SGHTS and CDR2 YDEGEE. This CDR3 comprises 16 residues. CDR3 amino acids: CASSLGQGHSNQPQHF. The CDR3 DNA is TGTGCCAGCAGCTTGGGACAGGGCCATAGCAATCAGCCCCAGCATTTT.